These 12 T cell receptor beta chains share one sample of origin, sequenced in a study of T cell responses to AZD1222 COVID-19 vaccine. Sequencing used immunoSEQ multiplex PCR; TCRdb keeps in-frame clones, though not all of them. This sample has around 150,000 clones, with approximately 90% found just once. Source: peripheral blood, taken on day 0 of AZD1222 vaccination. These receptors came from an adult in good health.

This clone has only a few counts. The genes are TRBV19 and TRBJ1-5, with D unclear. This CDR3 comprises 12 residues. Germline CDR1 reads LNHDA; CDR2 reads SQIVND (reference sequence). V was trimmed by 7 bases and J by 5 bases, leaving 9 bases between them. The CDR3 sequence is CASMGDYQPQHF. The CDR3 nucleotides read TGTGCCAGTATGGGAGACTATCAGCCCCAGCATTTT.

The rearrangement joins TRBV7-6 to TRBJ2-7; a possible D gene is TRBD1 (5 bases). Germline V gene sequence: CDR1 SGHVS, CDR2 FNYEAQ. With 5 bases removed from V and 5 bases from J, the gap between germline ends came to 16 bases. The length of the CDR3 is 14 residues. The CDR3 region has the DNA TGTGCCAGCAGCCTGGGGCAGGGTAGAAACGAGCAGTACTTC. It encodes CASSLGQGRNEQYF.

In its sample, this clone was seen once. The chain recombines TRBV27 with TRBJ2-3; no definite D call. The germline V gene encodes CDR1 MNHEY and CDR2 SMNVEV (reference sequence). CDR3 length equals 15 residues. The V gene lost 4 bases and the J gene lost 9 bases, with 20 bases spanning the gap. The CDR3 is CASSSIWRQVITQYF. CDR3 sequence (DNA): TGTGCCAGCAGTTCCATATGGCGTCAAGTTATCACGCAGTATTTT.

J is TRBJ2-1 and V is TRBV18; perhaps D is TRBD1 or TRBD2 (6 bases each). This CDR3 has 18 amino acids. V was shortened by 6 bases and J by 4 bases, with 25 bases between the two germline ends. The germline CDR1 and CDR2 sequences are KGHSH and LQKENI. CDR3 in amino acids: CASSPTSRWGAGYNEQFF. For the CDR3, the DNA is TGTGCCAGCTCGCCCACGTCCCGCTGGGGGGCGGGGTACAATGAGCAGTTCTTC.

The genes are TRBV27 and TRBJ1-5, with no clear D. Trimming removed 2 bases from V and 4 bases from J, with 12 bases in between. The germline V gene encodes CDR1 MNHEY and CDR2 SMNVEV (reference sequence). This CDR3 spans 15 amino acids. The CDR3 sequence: CASSLKGNPNQPQHF. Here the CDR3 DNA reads TGTGCCAGCAGTTTAAAGGGTAACCCTAATCAGCCCCAGCATTTT.

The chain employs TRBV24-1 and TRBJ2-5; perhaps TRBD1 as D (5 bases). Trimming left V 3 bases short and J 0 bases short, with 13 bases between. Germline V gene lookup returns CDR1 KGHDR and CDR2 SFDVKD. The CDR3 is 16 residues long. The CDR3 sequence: CATSDPRVGYQETQYF. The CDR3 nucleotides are TGTGCCACCAGTGATCCCAGGGTGGGGTACCAAGAGACCCAGTACTTC.

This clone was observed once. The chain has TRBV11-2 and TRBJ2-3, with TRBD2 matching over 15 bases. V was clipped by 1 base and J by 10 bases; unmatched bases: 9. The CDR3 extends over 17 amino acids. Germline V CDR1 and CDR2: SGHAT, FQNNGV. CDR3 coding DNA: TGTGCCAGCAGCTTAGCCGGGACTAGCGGGAGGTCTGCTCCGCAGTATTTT. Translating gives CASSLAGTSGRSAPQYF. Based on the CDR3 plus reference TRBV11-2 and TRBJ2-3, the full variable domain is EAGVAQSPRYKIIEKRQSVAFWCNPISGHATLYWYQQILGQGPKLLIQFQNNGVVDDSQLPKDRFSAERLKGVDSTLKIQPAKLEDSAVYLCASSLAGTSGRSAPQYFGPGTRLTVL.

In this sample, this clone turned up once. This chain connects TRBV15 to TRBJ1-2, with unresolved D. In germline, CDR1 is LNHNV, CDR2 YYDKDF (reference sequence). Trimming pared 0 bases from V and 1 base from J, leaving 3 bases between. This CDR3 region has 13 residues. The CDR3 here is CATSREINYGYTF. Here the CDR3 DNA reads TGTGCCACCAGCAGAGAGATTAACTATGGCTACACCTTC.

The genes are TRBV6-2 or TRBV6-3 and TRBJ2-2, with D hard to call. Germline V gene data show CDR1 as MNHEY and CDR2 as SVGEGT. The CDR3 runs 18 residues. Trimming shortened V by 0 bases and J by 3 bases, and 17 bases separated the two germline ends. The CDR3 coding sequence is TGTGCCAGCAGTTACTCGTCCTCGGTAACGGCCGACACCGGGGAGCTGTTTTTT. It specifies CASSYSSSVTADTGELFF.

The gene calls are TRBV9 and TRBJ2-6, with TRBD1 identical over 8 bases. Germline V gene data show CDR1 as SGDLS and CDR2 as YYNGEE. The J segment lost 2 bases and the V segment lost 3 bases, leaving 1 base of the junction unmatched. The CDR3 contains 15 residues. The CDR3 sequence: CASSDRGAGANVLTF. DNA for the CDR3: TGTGCCAGCAGCGACAGGGGGGCTGGGGCCAACGTCCTGACTTTC.

The DNA of the CDR3 is TGTGCCAGCTCACTGATGTACAGGGGGCGCTCTGAAAAACTGTTTTTT. Protein product: CASSLMYRGRSEKLFF. This chain joins TRBV18 and TRBJ1-4; 9 positions match TRBD1. V trimming: 4 bases; J trimming: 7 bases; junction bases outside the gene matches: 10. The CDR3 consists of 16 residues. CDR1 and CDR2 (germline): KGHSH, LQKENI.

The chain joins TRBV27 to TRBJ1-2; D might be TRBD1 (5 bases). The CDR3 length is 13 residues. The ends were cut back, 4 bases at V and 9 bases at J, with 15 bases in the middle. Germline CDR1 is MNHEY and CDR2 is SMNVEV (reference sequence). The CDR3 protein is CASSSDRQSSYTF. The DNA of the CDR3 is TGTGCCAGCAGTTCGGATCGACAGAGCAGCTACACCTTC.